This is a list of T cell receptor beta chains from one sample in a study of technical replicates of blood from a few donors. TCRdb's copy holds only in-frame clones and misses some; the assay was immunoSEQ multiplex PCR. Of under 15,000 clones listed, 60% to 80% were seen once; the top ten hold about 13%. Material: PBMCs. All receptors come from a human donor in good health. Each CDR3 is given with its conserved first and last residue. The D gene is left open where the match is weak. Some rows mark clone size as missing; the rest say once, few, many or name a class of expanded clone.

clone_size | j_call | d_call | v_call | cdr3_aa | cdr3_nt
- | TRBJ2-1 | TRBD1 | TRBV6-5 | CASSYLGQNTNEQFF | TGTGCCAGCAGTTACTTGGGACAGAACACCAATGAGCAGTTCTTC
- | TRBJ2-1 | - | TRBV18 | CASSKLDANYNEQFF | TGTGCCAGCTCTAAACTTGATGCCAACTACAATGAGCAGTTCTTC
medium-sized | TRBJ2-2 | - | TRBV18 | CASSPPRDTGELFF | TGTGCCAGCTCACCTCCCCGAGACACCGGGGAGCTGTTTTTT
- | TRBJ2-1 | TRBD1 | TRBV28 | CAGSPGTGYDEQFF | TGTGCCGGCAGCCCCGGGACAGGGTATGACGAGCAGTTCTTC
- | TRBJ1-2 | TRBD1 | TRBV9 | CASSVLTGGPPVDYGYTF | TGTGCCAGCAGCGTGTTGACAGGGGGGCCCCCAGTTGACTATGGCTACACCTTC
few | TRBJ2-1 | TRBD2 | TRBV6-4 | CASSDSRLAAYNEQFF | TGTGCCAGCAGTGACTCCAGACTAGCGGCCTACAATGAGCAGTTCTTC
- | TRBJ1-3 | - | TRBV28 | CASSPQDSSGNTIYF | TGTGCCAGCAGCCCACAGGATAGCTCTGGAAACACCATATATTTT
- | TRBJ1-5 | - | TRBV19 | CASSIAGGNQPQHF | TGTGCCAGTAGTATAGCCGGGGGCAATCAGCCCCAGCATTTT
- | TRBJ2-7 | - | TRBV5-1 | CASSLDHDEQYF | TGCGCCAGCAGCTTGGATCATGACGAGCAGTACTTC
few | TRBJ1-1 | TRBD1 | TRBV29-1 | CSGGQGGDTEAFF | TGCAGCGGCGGACAGGGGGGCGACACTGAAGCTTTCTTT
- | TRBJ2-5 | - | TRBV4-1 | CASSQDPFAGQSQETQYF | TGCGCCAGCAGCCAAGACCCTTTCGCGGGACAGTCCCAAGAGACCCAGTACTTC
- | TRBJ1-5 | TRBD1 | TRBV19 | CASSSDRGDNQPQHF | TGTGCCAGTAGCTCGGACAGGGGGGACAATCAGCCCCAGCATTTT
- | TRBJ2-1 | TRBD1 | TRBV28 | CASSQGQGGEQFF | TGTGCCAGCAGTCAAGGACAGGGTGGCGAGCAGTTCTTC
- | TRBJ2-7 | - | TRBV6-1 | CASSGRTPYEQYF | TGTGCCAGCAGTGGCCGGACACCCTACGAGCAGTACTTC
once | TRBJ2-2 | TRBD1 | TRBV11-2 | CASPGTGGLTGELFF | TGTGCCAGCCCCGGGACAGGGGGATTAACCGGGGAGCTGTTTTTT
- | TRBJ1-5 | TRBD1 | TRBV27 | CATGVGTGQSNQPQHF | TGTGCCACCGGGGTGGGGACAGGGCAAAGCAATCAGCCCCAGCATTTT
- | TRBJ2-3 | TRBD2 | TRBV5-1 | CASSLASGSLADTQYF | TGCGCCAGCAGCTTGGCTAGCGGGAGTTTGGCAGATACGCAGTATTTT
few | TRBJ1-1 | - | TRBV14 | CASSQRVGGPAFF | TGTGCCAGCAGCCAAAGGGTAGGAGGGCCAGCTTTCTTT
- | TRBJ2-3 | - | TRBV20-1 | CSVPERDTQYF | TGCAGTGTACCAGAGAGGGATACGCAGTATTTT
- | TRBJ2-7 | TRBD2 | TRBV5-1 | CASSLEAGGYEQYF | TGCGCCAGCAGCTTGGAAGCGGGAGGCTACGAGCAGTACTTC
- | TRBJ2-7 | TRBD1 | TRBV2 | CASSGGLQQGYEQYF | TGTGCCAGCAGTGGAGGTCTTCAACAGGGGTACGAGCAGTACTTC
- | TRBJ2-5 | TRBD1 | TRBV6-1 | CASSEVPTGGETQYF | TGTGCCAGCAGTGAAGTCCCGACAGGGGGAGAGACCCAGTACTTC
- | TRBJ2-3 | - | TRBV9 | CASSVGSPQNTDTQYF | TGTGCCAGCAGCGTAGGGTCCCCCCAGAACACAGATACGCAGTATTTT
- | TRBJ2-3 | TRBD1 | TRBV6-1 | CASSLGQGFTDTQYF | TGTGCCAGCAGTTTGGGACAGGGGTTCACAGATACGCAGTATTTT
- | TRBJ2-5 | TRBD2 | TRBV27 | CASINPRGVAGETQYF | TGTGCCAGCATCAATCCCCGAGGGGTAGCGGGAGAGACCCAGTACTTC
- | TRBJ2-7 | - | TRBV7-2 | CASSLVQGGYEQYF | TGTGCCAGCAGCTTAGTACAGGGTGGGTACGAGCAGTACTTC
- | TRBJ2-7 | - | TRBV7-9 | CASSERSSYEQYF | TGTGCCAGCAGCGAGCGGAGCTCCTACGAGCAGTACTTC
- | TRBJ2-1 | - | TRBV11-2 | CASSFSEGTGASQFF | TGTGCCAGCAGCTTTAGCGAAGGGACTGGTGCATCGCAGTTCTTC
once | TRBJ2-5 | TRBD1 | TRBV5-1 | CASSLDVTGGMETQYF | TGCGCCAGCAGCTTGGACGTGACAGGGGGCATGGAGACCCAGTACTTC
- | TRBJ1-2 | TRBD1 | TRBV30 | CAWSSGQGDYGYTF | TGTGCCTGGAGTTCGGGACAGGGGGACTATGGCTACACCTTC
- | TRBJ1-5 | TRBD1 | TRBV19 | CASSTRPTGGTNNQPQHF | TGTGCCAGTAGTACTCGTCCCACAGGGGGCACGAACAATCAGCCCCAGCATTTT
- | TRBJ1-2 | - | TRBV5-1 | CASSPGGATYGYTF | TGCGCCAGCAGCCCCGGGGGTGCGACCTATGGCTACACCTTC
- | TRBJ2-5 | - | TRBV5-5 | CASSLEGQQRGTQYF | TGTGCCAGCAGCTTGGAGGGACAACAACGGGGGACCCAGTACTTC
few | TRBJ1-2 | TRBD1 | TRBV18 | CASSPGGQGGGYTF | TGTGCCAGCTCACCAGGGGGACAGGGTGGCGGCTACACCTTC
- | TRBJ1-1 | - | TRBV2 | CASTIQGKRTEAFF | TGTGCCAGCACCATACAGGGTAAGCGGACTGAAGCTTTCTTT
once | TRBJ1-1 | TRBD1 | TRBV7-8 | CASTPRGQGIRSTEAFF | TGTGCCAGCACGCCGAGGGGACAGGGCATTAGATCTACTGAAGCTTTCTTT
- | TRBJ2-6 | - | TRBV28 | CASSFLGAGANVLTF | TGTGCCAGCAGTTTCTTAGGGGCCGGGGCCAACGTCCTGACTTTC
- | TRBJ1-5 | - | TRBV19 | CASDSDSNQPQHF | TGTGCCAGCGATTCAGATAGCAATCAGCCCCAGCATTTT
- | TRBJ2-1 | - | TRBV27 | CASSLSAGRYNEQFF | TGTGCCAGCAGTTTATCTGCGGGACGGTACAATGAGCAGTTCTTC
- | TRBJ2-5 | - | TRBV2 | CAGSLRLQETQYF | TGTGCCGGATCCCTTAGACTCCAAGAGACCCAGTACTTC
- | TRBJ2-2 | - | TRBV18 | CASSSVSSGELFF | TGTGCCAGCTCTTCAGTTTCGTCCGGGGAGCTGTTTTTT
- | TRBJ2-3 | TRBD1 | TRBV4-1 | CASSQATTGDTDTQYF | TGCGCCAGCAGCCAAGCAACGACAGGGGATACAGATACGCAGTATTTT
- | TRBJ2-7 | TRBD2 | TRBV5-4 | CASSTGTSGNYEQYF | TGTGCCAGCAGCACCGGGACTAGCGGGAACTACGAGCAGTACTTC
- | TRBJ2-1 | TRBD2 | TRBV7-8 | CASSLSERDWGYNEQFF | TGTGCCAGCAGCTTATCAGAGCGGGACTGGGGTTACAATGAGCAGTTCTTC
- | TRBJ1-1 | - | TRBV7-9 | CASSTRQGGTTEAFF | TGTGCCAGCAGCACTCGACAAGGGGGAACCACTGAAGCTTTCTTT
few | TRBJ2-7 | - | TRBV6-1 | CASMYGYEQYF | TGTGCCAGCATGTACGGCTACGAGCAGTACTTC
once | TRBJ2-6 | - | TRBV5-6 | CASSLGASGANVLTF | TGTGCCAGCAGCCTGGGGGCATCTGGGGCCAACGTCCTGACTTTC
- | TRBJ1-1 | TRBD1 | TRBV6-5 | CASRPGQGKDTEAFF | TGTGCCAGCAGACCGGGACAGGGGAAGGACACTGAAGCTTTCTTT
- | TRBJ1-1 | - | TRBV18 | CASSPQEDPNTEAFF | TGTGCCAGCTCACCACAGGAGGACCCGAACACTGAAGCTTTCTTT
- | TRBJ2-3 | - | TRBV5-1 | CASSAGQREETQYF | TGCGCCAGCAGCGCCGGACAGCGAGAGGAGACGCAGTATTTT
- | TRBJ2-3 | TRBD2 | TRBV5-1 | CASSYGGLASDTQYF | TGCGCCAGCAGCTACGGGGGACTAGCGTCGGATACGCAGTATTTT
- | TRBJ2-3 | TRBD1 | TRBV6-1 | CASSEVTGGPDTQYF | TGTGCCAGCAGTGAAGTAACAGGGGGCCCAGATACGCAGTATTTT
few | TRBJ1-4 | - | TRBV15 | CATSRDLSGGNEKLFF | TGTGCCACCAGCAGAGATCTGTCGGGGGGCAATGAAAAACTGTTTTTT
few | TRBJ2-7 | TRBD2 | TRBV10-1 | CASSDAGGLSEQYF | TGCGCCAGCAGTGATGCGGGAGGGTTGAGCGAGCAGTACTTC
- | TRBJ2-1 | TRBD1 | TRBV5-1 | CASSLVPPGQGSYNEQFF | TGCGCCAGCAGCTTGGTGCCCCCGGGACAGGGCTCCTACAATGAGCAGTTCTTC
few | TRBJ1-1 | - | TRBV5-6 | CASSWGVGRAHTEAFF | TGTGCCAGCAGCTGGGGGGTCGGAAGGGCTCACACTGAAGCTTTCTTT
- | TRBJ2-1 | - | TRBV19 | CASTRGSEQFF | TGTGCCAGCACTAGGGGGAGTGAGCAGTTCTTC